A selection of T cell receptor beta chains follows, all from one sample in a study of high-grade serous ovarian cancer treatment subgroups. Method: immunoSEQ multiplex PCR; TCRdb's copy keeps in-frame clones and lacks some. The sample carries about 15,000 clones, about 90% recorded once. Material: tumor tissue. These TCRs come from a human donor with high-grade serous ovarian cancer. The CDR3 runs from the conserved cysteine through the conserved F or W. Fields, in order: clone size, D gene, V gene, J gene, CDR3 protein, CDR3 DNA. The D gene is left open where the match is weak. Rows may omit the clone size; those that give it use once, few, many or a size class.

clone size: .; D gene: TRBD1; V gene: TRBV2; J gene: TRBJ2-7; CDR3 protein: CASSFLTGTGKVRNEQYF; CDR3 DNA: TGTGCCAGCAGTTTTCTAACCGGGACAGGTAAGGTGAGGAACGAGCAGTACTTC
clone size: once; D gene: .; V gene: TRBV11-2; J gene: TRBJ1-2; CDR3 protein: CASSVGPLGDGYTF; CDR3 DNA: TGTGCCAGCAGCGTCGGACCTCTGGGGGATGGCTACACCTTC
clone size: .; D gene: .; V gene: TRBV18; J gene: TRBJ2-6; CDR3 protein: CASSPPGGTQGANVLTF; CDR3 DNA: TGTGCCAGCTCACCACCGGGGGGCACACAAGGGGCCAACGTCCTGACTTTC
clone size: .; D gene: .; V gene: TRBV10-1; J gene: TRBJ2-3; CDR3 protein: CASSEGLADTQYF; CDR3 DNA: TGCGCCAGCAGTGAGGGACTTGCGGATACGCAGTATTTT
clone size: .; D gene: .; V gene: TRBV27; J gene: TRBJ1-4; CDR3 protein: CASSTGTASEKLFF; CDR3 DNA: TGTGCCAGCAGTACCGGGACCGCAAGTGAAAAACTGTTTTTT
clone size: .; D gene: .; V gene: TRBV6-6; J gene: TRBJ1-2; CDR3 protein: CATGGAFYGYTF; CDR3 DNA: TGTGCCACCGGCGGCGCCTTCTATGGCTACACCTTC
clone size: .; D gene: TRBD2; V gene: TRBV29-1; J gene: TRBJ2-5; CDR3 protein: CSVGSGGWETQYF; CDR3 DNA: TGCAGCGTTGGGAGCGGGGGGTGGGAGACCCAGTACTTC
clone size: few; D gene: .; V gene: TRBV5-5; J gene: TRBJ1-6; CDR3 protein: CASSLVGENSPLHF; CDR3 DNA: TGTGCCAGCAGCTTGGTGGGGGAGAATTCACCCCTCCACTTT
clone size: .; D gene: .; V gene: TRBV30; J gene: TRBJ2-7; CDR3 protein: CAWTSWRGTSEQYF; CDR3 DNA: TGTGCCTGGACCTCCTGGAGGGGGACGTCGGAGCAGTACTTC
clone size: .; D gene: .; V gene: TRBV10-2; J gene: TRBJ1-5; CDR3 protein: CASSVFPGGNQPQHF; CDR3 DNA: TGCGCCAGCAGTGTTTTCCCCGGGGGCAATCAGCCCCAGCATTTT
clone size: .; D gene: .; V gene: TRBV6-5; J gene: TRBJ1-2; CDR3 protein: CAISHGNYGYTF; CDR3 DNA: TGTGCCATTTCCCATGGAAACTATGGCTACACCTTC
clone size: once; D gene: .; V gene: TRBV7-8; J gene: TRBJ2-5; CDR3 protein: CASSLARRETQYF; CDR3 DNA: TGTGCCAGCAGCTTAGCACGGAGAGAGACCCAGTACTTC
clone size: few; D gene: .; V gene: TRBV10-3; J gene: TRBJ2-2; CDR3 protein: CAIMPQPGRMNTGELFF; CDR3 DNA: TGTGCCATCATGCCCCAACCGGGACGGATGAACACCGGGGAGCTGTTTTTT
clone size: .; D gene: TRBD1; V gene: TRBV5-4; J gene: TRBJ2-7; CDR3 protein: CASSPGQVPAMYEQYF; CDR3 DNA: TGTGCCAGCAGCCCTGGACAGGTCCCCGCCATGTACGAGCAGTACTTC
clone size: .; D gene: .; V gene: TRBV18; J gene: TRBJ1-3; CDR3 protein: CASSGQRYSGNTIYF; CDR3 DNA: TGTGCCAGCTCAGGGCAGCGATACTCTGGAAACACCATATATTTT
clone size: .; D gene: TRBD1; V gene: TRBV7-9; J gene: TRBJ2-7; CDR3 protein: CASSGTGGEQYF; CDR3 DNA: TGTGCCAGCAGCGGGACAGGGGGCGAGCAGTACTTC
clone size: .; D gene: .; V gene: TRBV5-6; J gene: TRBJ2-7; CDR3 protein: CASSLGTSTAYEQYF; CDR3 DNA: TGTGCCAGCAGCTTGGGGACCTCTACAGCCTACGAGCAGTACTTC
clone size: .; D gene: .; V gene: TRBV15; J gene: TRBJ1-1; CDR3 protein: CATSRDRPSEAFF; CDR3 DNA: TGTGCCACCAGCAGAGATCGTCCTTCTGAAGCTTTCTTT
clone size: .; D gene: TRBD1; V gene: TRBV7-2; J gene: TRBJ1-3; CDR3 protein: CASSRWDSGNTIYF; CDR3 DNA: TGTGCCAGCAGCCGGTGGGACAGCGGGAACACCATATATTTT
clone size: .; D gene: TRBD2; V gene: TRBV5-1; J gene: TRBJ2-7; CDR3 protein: CASSLAQGLAGGYEQYF; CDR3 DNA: TGCGCCAGCAGCTTGGCCCAGGGACTAGCGGGGGGGTACGAGCAGTACTTC
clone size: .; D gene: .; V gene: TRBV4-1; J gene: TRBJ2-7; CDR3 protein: CASSLTASSTYEQYF; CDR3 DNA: TGCGCCAGCAGCCTGACAGCTTCCTCTACCTACGAGCAGTACTTC
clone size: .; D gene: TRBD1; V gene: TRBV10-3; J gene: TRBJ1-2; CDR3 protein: CAISDQGEGHYGYTF; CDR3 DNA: TGTGCCATCAGTGATCAGGGGGAGGGACACTATGGCTACACCTTC
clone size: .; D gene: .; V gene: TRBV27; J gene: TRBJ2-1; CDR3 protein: CASSLSFYNEQFF; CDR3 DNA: TGTGCCAGCAGTTTGTCGTTTTACAATGAGCAGTTCTTC
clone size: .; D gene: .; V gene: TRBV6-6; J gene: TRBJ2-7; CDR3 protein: CASRLLSSYEQYF; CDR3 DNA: TGTGCCAGCAGATTACTCAGCTCCTACGAGCAGTACTTC
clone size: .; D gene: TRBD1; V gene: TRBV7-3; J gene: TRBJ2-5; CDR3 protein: CASSLTGTKETQYF; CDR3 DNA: TGTGCCAGCAGCCTGACAGGGACCAAAGAGACCCAGTACTTC
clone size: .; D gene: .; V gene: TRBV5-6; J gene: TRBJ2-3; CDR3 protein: CASSSRIDTQYF; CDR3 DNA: TGTGCCAGCAGCTCCAGGATAGATACGCAGTATTTT
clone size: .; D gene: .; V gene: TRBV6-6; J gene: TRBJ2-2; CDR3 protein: CASSRTEGRPGELFF; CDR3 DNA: TGTGCCAGCAGTCGGACGGAGGGGCGACCCGGGGAGCTGTTTTTT
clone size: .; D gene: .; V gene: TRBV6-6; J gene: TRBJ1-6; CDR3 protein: CASSSTAGSPLHF; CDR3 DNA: TGTGCCAGCAGTTCGACTGCAGGCTCACCCCTCCACTTT
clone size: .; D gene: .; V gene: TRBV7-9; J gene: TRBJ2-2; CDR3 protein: CASSMRDPGELFF; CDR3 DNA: TGTGCCAGCAGCATGAGGGATCCCGGGGAGCTGTTTTTT
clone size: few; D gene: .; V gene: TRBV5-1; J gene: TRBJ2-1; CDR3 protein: CASSWDGNEQFF; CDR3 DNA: TGCGCCAGCAGCTGGGACGGCAATGAGCAGTTCTTC
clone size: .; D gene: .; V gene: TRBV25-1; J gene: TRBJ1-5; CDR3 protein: CASSDPRDVNQPQHF; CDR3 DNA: TGTGCCAGCAGTGATCCCAGGGACGTGAATCAGCCCCAGCATTTT
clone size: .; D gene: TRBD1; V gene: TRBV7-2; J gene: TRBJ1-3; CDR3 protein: CASSLRGQPGNTIYF; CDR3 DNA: TGTGCCAGCAGCTTAAGGGGGCAGCCAGGAAACACCATATATTTT
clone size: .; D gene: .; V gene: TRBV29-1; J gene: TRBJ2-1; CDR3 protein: CSVWAYNEQFF; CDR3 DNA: TGCAGCGTATGGGCCTACAATGAGCAGTTCTTC
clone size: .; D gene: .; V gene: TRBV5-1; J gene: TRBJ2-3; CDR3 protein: CASSLLAGSTDTQYF; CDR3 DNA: TGCGCCAGCAGCTTACTAGCAGGTAGCACAGATACGCAGTATTTT
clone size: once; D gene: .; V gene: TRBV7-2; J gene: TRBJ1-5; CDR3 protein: CASSPGAGPNQPQHF; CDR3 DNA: TGTGCCAGCAGCCCCGGGGCAGGACCTAATCAGCCCCAGCATTTT
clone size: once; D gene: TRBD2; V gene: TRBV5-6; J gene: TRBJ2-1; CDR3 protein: CASSHGGATDEQFF; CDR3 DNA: TGTGCCAGCAGCCACGGGGGGGCCACAGATGAGCAGTTCTTC
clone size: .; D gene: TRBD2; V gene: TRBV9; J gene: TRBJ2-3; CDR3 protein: CASSVVPLLAGGRSSTDTQYF; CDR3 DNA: TGTGCCAGCAGCGTAGTGCCCCTACTAGCGGGGGGTCGCAGTAGCACAGATACGCAGTATTTT
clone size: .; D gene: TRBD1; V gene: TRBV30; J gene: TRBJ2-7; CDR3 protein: CAWSTTGYPYEQYF; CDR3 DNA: TGTGCCTGGAGTACGACAGGGTACCCCTACGAGCAGTACTTC
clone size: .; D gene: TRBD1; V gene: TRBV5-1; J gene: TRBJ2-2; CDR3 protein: CASSPLTGGTNTGELFF; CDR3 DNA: TGCGCCAGCAGCCCACTGACAGGGGGCACGAACACCGGGGAGCTGTTTTTT